Below, 26 T cell receptor beta chains from the same sample are listed, as sequenced in a study of cytomegalovirus exposure and HLA in healthy donors. Method: immunoSEQ multiplex PCR; TCRdb's copy keeps in-frame clones and lacks some. The sample holds a few hundred thousand clones, roughly 88% seen once. Sequencing was carried out using PBMCs. The receptors were gathered from a woman in her 30s in good health and CMV-seropositive.

This clone was observed a single time. V usage is TRBV6-5 and J usage is TRBJ2-1, with TRBD1 identical over 7 bases. Per the germline V gene, CDR1 is MNHEY and CDR2 is SVGAGI. J was trimmed by 5 bases and V by 2 bases; bases with no gene match: 3. The CDR3 covers 14 residues. Written as DNA, the CDR3 is TGTGCCAGCAGTTACCCGGACAGGAACAATGAGCAGTTCTTC. Protein product: CASSYPDRNNEQFF.

The chain links TRBV11-3 to TRBJ1-1; D not certain. V was cut by 4 bases and J by 1 base, with 7 bases left in between. The CDR3 spans 13 residues. Germline V gene data show CDR1 as SGHNT and CDR2 as YENEEA. This CDR3 is CASSSWGNTEAFF. CDR3 DNA: TGTGCCAGCAGCTCTTGGGGGAACACTGAAGCTTTCTTT.

A remark on this clone: At the DNA level, this CDR3 is encoded by other sequences in the same sample as well. This chain links TRBV30 with TRBJ1-1, with TRBD1 matching over 8 bases. The CDR3 totals 13 residues. Looked up from germline, CDR1 is GTSNPN and CDR2 is SVGIG (reference sequence). V trimming: 2 bases; J trimming: 4 bases; junction bases outside the gene matches: 3. Written as DNA, the CDR3 is TGTGCCTGGAGTCAAACAGGGGGCACTGAAGCTTTCTTT. This sequence encodes CAWSQTGGTEAFF.

This clone has only a few counts. An end of the junction does not agree with germline; a read error may underlie this. V gene TRBV5-4 combines with J gene TRBJ1-2; D gene uncertain. The CDR3 contains 14 residues. Per the germline V gene, CDR1 is SGHNT and CDR2 is YYREEE (reference sequence). CDR3 sequence (DNA): TGTGCCAGCAGCGTTAGTTGGGGTAACAATGGCTACACCTTC. This sequence encodes CASSVSWGNNGYTF.

The chain combines TRBV30 with TRBJ2-4, with D possibly TRBD2 on 5 matching bases. The CDR3 spans 17 residues. The germline gives CDR1 GTSNPN, CDR2 SVGIG (reference sequence). Trimming cost V 5 bases and J 1 base, with 21 bases left between them. The CDR3 loop reads CAWYPPVPTGAKNIQYF. The CDR3 nucleotides are TGTGCCTGGTACCCCCCAGTCCCCACGGGGGCCAAAAACATTCAGTACTTC.

The chain uses TRBV30 and TRBJ2-1; 7 bases match TRBD2. The CDR3 is 14 amino acids. CDR1 GTSNPN and CDR2 SVGIG come from the germline V gene (reference sequence). V dropped 1 base and J dropped 6; count of bases not matched to a gene: 6. CDR3 sequence (DNA): TGTGCCTGGAGTGGGGCTAGCGGATTCAATGAGCAGTTCTTC. Protein sequence: CAWSGASGFNEQFF.

The V call is TRBV23-1, the J call TRBJ2-3, with 10 bases matching TRBD1. TRBV23-1 is an open reading frame whose function is uncertain. This CDR3 contains 17 residues. The ends lost 4 bases at V and 2 bases at J; junction bases unmatched: 9. The CDR3 DNA is TGCGCCAGCAGTCCGGAGGAGGGGACAGGGGCCACAGATACGCAGTATTTT. This gives the protein CASSPEEGTGATDTQYF.

The V gene is TRBV6-6, the J gene TRBJ1-5, with a possible D match to TRBD1 (5 bases). The CDR3 extends over 15 amino acids. Germline V gives CDR1 MNHNY, CDR2 SVGAGI (reference sequence). Trimming removed 2 bases at V and 3 bases at J, with 11 bases between. The chain's CDR3 is CASSYADSSNQPQHF. CDR3 DNA: TGTGCCAGCAGTTACGCAGACAGTTCCAATCAGCCCCAGCATTTT.

The CDR3 DNA sequence: TGTGCCAGCTCTCGGATGAACACTGAAGCTTTCTTT. It codes for CASSRMNTEAFF. This sequence joins TRBV7-6 and TRBJ1-1; D gene ambiguous. This CDR3 comprises 12 residues. Deletions cut 8 bases from V and 0 bases from J, with 7 bases between. CDR1 and CDR2 (germline): SGHVS, FNYEAQ.

The CDR3 sequence: CASIPGTLSYEQYF. The CDR3 coding sequence is TGTGCCAGCATCCCCGGGACACTTTCCTACGAGCAGTACTTC. J is TRBJ2-7 and V is TRBV6-1; the D gene is possibly TRBD1 (6 bases). V was clipped by 7 bases and J by 1 base, with 14 bases between them. In germline, CDR1 is MNHNS, CDR2 SASEGT. The CDR3 is 14 amino acids.

This sequence joins TRBV9 and TRBJ1-2; tentatively, D is TRBD1 (6 bases). The V end lost 0 bases, the J end lost 5 bases, and 11 bases lay between the germline ends. There are 14 residues in the CDR3. Germline V gene sequence: CDR1 SGDLS, CDR2 YYNGEE. The CDR3 here is CASSVVGQSYGYTF. The CDR3 DNA reads as TGTGCCAGCAGCGTAGTTGGACAGTCTTATGGCTACACCTTC.

The V and J genes are TRBV13 and TRBJ1-1; the match to TRBD1 covers 7 bases. With V trimmed by 4 bases and J by 11 bases, 13 bases remained unmatched. The CDR3 contains 14 residues. Germline V gene lookup returns CDR1 PRHDT and CDR2 FYEKMQ (reference sequence). The CDR3 loop is CASSSGQARTGAFF. The CDR3 bases are TGTGCCAGCAGCTCTGGACAGGCGAGAACGGGGGCTTTCTTT.

This clone has just one count. The V and J genes are TRBV18 and TRBJ1-5, with 7 bases identical to TRBD1. CDR1 is KGHSH and CDR2 is LQKENI in the germline V gene. The V and J ends lost 4 bases and 3 bases, in that order; junction bases with no gene match: 6. The CDR3 has 15 amino acids. The CDR3 region is CASSLGQAANQPQHF. In nucleotides, the CDR3 is TGTGCCAGCTCACTCGGACAGGCTGCCAATCAGCCCCAGCATTTT.

The chain is built from TRBV4-2 and TRBJ2-7; 7 bases are a match to TRBD2. This CDR3 spans 18 amino acids. Germline values: CDR1 LGHNA, CDR2 YNFKEQ. V was clipped by 0 bases and J by 4 bases; unmatched bases: 15. Here the CDR3 reads CASSQEAFALAGVYEQYF. For the CDR3, the DNA is TGTGCCAGCAGCCAAGAAGCGTTTGCTTTGGCGGGAGTGTACGAGCAGTACTTC.

This clone showed up just a few times. This chain joins TRBV28 and TRBJ2-7, with unresolved D. Trimming removed 8 bases at V and 4 bases at J, with 12 bases between. The CDR3 has 12 residues. Germline assignment: CDR1 MDHEN and CDR2 SYDVKM. DNA for the CDR3: TGTGCCAGCTCCCCCGCTCGGTACGAGCAGTACTTC. Translation gives CASSPARYEQYF.

This clone was seen only a few times. This sequence joins TRBV11-2 and TRBJ2-7; D remains ambiguous. V lost 6 bases and J lost 6, with 18 bases in between. The V gene's germline CDR1 is SGHAT and CDR2 FQNNGV. This CDR3 has 14 residues. CDR3 region: CASSRKGNSREQYF. The DNA of the CDR3 is TGTGCCAGCAGTAGAAAAGGCAATTCCCGCGAGCAGTACTTC. Supplemented by reference TRBV11-2 and TRBJ2-7, the full variable domain reads EAGVAQSPRYKIIEKRQSVAFWCNPISGHATLYWYQQILGQGPKLLIQFQNNGVVDDSQLPKDRFSAERLKGVDSTLKIQPAKLEDSAVYLCASSRKGNSREQYFGPGTRLTVT.

V gene TRBV28 combines with J gene TRBJ2-1; D is perhaps TRBD1 (6 bases). CDR1 and CDR2 from the germline V gene are MDHEN and SYDVKM. The ends were cut back, 6 bases at V and 8 bases at J, with 14 bases in the middle. This CDR3 region has 13 residues. CDR3 sequence reads: CASRGDNGDEQFF. Here the CDR3 DNA reads TGTGCCAGCAGGGGGGACAATGGCGATGAGCAGTTCTTC.

The chain is built from TRBV15 and TRBJ2-1; no definite D call. The V end lost 6 bases, the J end lost 2 bases, and 11 bases lay between the germline ends. Looked up from germline, CDR1 is LNHNV and CDR2 is YYDKDF (reference sequence). The CDR3 extends over 14 amino acids. CDR3 DNA sequence: TGTGCCACCAGGCGCGGCCAGCCCTACAATGAGCAGTTCTTC. It translates to CATRRGQPYNEQFF.

The chain carries TRBV6-1 and TRBJ1-2; a possible D gene is TRBD1 (5 bases). Trimming left V 6 bases short and J 3 bases short, with 11 bases between. The V gene's germline CDR1 is MNHNS and CDR2 SASEGT. This CDR3 comprises 13 residues. CDR3 region: CASSRQGDYGYTF. CDR3 nucleotide sequence: TGTGCCAGCAGCCGGCAGGGAGACTATGGCTACACCTTC.

This rearrangement joins TRBV5-1 to TRBJ2-7, with D hard to call. This CDR3 region has 14 residues. Germline CDR1 and CDR2: SGHRS and YFSETQ. The V gene lost 2 bases and the J gene lost 6 bases, with 15 bases spanning the gap. The chain's CDR3 is CASSFIGTGAEQYF. The CDR3 coding sequence is TGCGCCAGCAGCTTTATTGGAACGGGTGCCGAGCAGTACTTC.

This rearrangement joins TRBV27 to TRBJ1-4, with D unresolved. Germline-derived CDR1 and CDR2 are MNHEY and SMNVEV (reference sequence). The V and J ends lost 3 bases and 0 bases respectively, with 14 bases between them. The CDR3 has 17 residues. CDR3 in amino acids: CASSLRQAYATNEKLFF. For the CDR3, the DNA is TGTGCCAGCAGTTTGCGGCAGGCTTATGCAACTAATGAAAAACTGTTTTTT.

The V and J genes are TRBV7-2 and TRBJ2-1; tentatively, D is TRBD1 or TRBD2 (5 bases each). Trimming cost V 5 bases and J 7 bases, with 18 bases left between them. This CDR3 is 15 amino acids long. The germline V gene has CDR1 SGHTA and CDR2 FQGNSA. CDR3 loop: CASSPSMGVRNEQFF. The CDR3 DNA is TGTGCCAGCAGCCCAAGCATGGGGGTTCGGAATGAGCAGTTCTTC.

The rearrangement joins TRBV11-2 to TRBJ2-3; possible D gene TRBD1, 5 bases. V was clipped by 1 base and J by 3 bases, with 8 bases between them. Germline V lookup: CDR1 SGHAT, CDR2 FQNNGV. This CDR3 region has 14 residues. The CDR3 DNA follows: TGTGCCAGCAGCTTAGGCAGGGTGACAGATACGCAGTATTTT. This codes for CASSLGRVTDTQYF. Combining the CDR3 with reference TRBV11-2 and TRBJ2-3 gives the whole variable domain EAGVAQSPRYKIIEKRQSVAFWCNPISGHATLYWYQQILGQGPKLLIQFQNNGVVDDSQLPKDRFSAERLKGVDSTLKIQPAKLEDSAVYLCASSLGRVTDTQYFGPGTRLTVL.

This chain links TRBV9 with TRBJ2-7; TRBD2 is a possible D gene (5 bases). The CDR3 length is 14 residues. V lost 0 bases to trimming and J lost 3 bases, with 10 bases between them. The germline CDR1 and CDR2 sequences are SGDLS and YYNGEE. CDR3 region: CASSVEGRNYEQYF. The CDR3 DNA reads as TGTGCCAGCAGCGTAGAAGGGAGAAACTACGAGCAGTACTTC. Full variable domain (remainder filled in from reference TRBV9 and TRBJ2-7): DSGVTQTPKHLITATGQRVTLRCSPRSGDLSVYWYQQSLDQGLQFLIQYYNGEERAKGNILERFSAQQFPDLHSELNLSSLELGDSALYFCASSVEGRNYEQYFGPGTRLTVT.

The J gene is TRBJ1-3, the V gene TRBV30, with D possibly being TRBD1 (5 bases). CDR1 is GTSNPN, CDR2 SVGIG, per germline (reference sequence). This CDR3 contains 17 residues. V lost 4 bases and J 0 bases, leaving 19 bases between the germline ends. The DNA of the CDR3 is TGTGCCTGGACCCGGGGGGGATCGACCCACTCTGGAAACACCATATATTTT. Translation: CAWTRGGSTHSGNTIYF.

In this sample, this clone turned up a few times. The chain joins TRBV27 to TRBJ1-2; 8 positions agree with TRBD1. The CDR3 sequence is 14 residues long. Germline values: CDR1 MNHEY, CDR2 SMNVEV (reference sequence). Unmatched junction bases numbered 7, after V lost 6 bases and J lost 4 bases. This CDR3 is CASRAGGGPYGYTF. CDR3 coding DNA: TGTGCCAGCAGGGCAGGGGGCGGCCCCTATGGCTACACCTTC.